Shown below are 24 T cell receptor beta chains from a single sample sequenced in a study of spatial heterogeneity in lung cancer. Time point denoted: sample taken at primary tumor resection. Sequencing covered unsorted whole RNA taken from tumor, nontumor lung or frozen PBMC. TCRdb reanalysed the 5' RACE reads using MiXCR and keeps one entry per CDR3 protein. The sample includes just under 95,000 distinct CDR3 sequences, less than 15% of them seen just once. The sequencing used PBMCs, collected at surgery. The source is a male donor with early-stage non-small cell lung cancer.

V usage is TRBV15 and J usage is TRBJ1-6; 7 positions match TRBD1. The CDR3 covers 16 residues. Germline lookup yields CDR1 LNHNV and CDR2 YYDKDF (reference sequence). V dropped 2 bases and J dropped 8; count of bases not matched to a gene: 9. CDR3 loop: CATSRQDRARDSPLHF. In DNA, the CDR3 is TGTGCCACCAGCAGACAAGACAGGGCAAGGGATTCACCCCTCCACTTT.

V gene TRBV20-1 combines with J gene TRBJ1-2, with 11 nucleotides matching TRBD1. The CDR3 contains 13 residues. With 5 bases clipped from V and 6 bases from J, the junction kept 5 bases outside the gene matches. Looked up from germline, CDR1 is DFQATT and CDR2 is SNEGSKA (reference sequence). CDR3 region: CSAFGQGANGYTF. The CDR3 nucleotides read TGCAGTGCTTTCGGACAGGGGGCAAATGGCTACACCTTC.

Concerning this clonotype: The junction and the germline gene differ at one end; a read error may be behind it. The rearrangement links TRBV10-3 to TRBJ2-5, with D maybe TRBD2 (6 bases). The CDR3 extends over 17 amino acids. The germline gives CDR1 ENHRY, CDR2 SYGVKD. The CDR3 DNA follows: TGTGCCGTCAGTGAGTCGAACGCGGCTAGCGCTCAAGAGACCCAGTACTTC. Amino acids: CAVSESNAASAQETQYF.

The chain links TRBV20-1 to TRBJ2-3; TRBD2 matches 8 bases. The V segment lost 4 bases and the J segment 4 bases; nucleotides outside the gene matches: 1. The germline CDR1 and CDR2 sequences are DFQATT and SNEGSKA (reference sequence). The CDR3 extends over 12 amino acids. Written as DNA, the CDR3 is TGCAGTGCTATGCGGGAGGCAGATACGCAGTATTTT. Residues: CSAMREADTQYF.

This clonotype was counted ten times or more. The chain couples TRBV5-6 to TRBJ1-1; 9 bases map to TRBD1. Germline CDR1 SGHDT, CDR2 YYEEEE. The CDR3 has 15 amino acids. J gave up 3 bases and V 6 bases, and 9 bases lay outside the gene matches. The CDR3 DNA reads TGTGCCAGCACCGCCTTGGACAGGGGAGACACTGAAGCTTTCTTT. Encoded protein: CASTALDRGDTEAFF.

This clonotype was seen only a few times. This sequence joins TRBV14 and TRBJ2-2; TRBD2 is a possible D gene (7 bases). Trimming shortened V by 3 bases and J by 13 bases, and 15 bases separated the two germline ends. This CDR3 is 13 amino acids long. CDR1 SGHDN and CDR2 FVKESK come from the germline V gene. CDR3 sequence reads: CASSQYREGVLFF. CDR3 coding DNA: TGTGCCAGCAGCCAGTACAGGGAGGGTGTGCTGTTTTTT. Variable domain in full (rest from reference TRBV14 and TRBJ2-2): EAGVTQFPSHSVIEKGQTVTLRCDPISGHDNLYWYRRVMGKEIKFLLHFVKESKQDESGMPNNRFLAERTGGTYSTLKVQPAELEDSGVYFCASSQYREGVLFFGEGSRLTVL.

This chain links TRBV5-1 with TRBJ1-4; the D gene is possibly TRBD1 (6 bases). The CDR3 totals 14 residues. From germline, CDR1 is SGHRS and CDR2 YFSETQ. V lost 2 bases, J lost 1 base, and 6 bases lay in between. CDR3 sequence reads: CASSLQGTNEKLFF. CDR3 DNA sequence: TGCGCCAGCAGCTTACAGGGAACTAATGAAAAACTGTTTTTT. Combining the CDR3 with reference TRBV5-1 and TRBJ1-4 gives the whole variable domain KAGVTQTPRYLIKTRGQQVTLSCSPISGHRSVSWYQQTPGQGLQFLFEYFSETQRNKGNFPGRFSGRQFSNSRSEMNVSTLELGDSALYLCASSLQGTNEKLFFGSGTQLSVL.

This clonotype was seen ten or more times. V is TRBV2 and J is TRBJ2-1, with D perhaps being TRBD1 or TRBD2 (5 bases each). Trimming took off 0 bases at V and 5 bases at J, with 11 bases between the two ends. Germline V CDR1 and CDR2: SNHLY, FYNNEI. The CDR3 is made up of 15 amino acids. For the CDR3, the DNA is TGTGCCAGCAGTGAAGCCGGTCAGGGACACAATGAGCAGTTCTTC. Translation: CASSEAGQGHNEQFF. The full variable domain, its missing parts supplied by reference TRBV2 and TRBJ2-1, is EPEVTQTPSHQVTQMGQEVILRCVPISNHLYFYWYRQILGQKVEFLVSFYNNEISEKSEIFDDQFSVERPDGSNFTLKIRSTKLEDSAMYFCASSEAGQGHNEQFFGPGTRLTVL.

The rearrangement joins TRBV6-5 to TRBJ2-3; perhaps TRBD2 as D (5 bases). The CDR3 consists of 16 residues. V dropped 6 bases and J dropped 0 bases, with 16 bases sitting between them. Per germline, CDR1 MNHEY and CDR2 SVGAGI. The CDR3 DNA follows: TGTGCCAGCAGACCTTCTAGCATAACTAGCACAGATACGCAGTATTTT. Amino acids: CASRPSSITSTDTQYF.

The V call is TRBV12-3 or TRBV12-4, the J call TRBJ2-2, with D uncertain. The CDR3 runs to 13 residues. Trimming removed 5 bases at V and 1 base at J, with 5 bases between. The CDR3 nucleotides read TGTGCCAGCAGTGATGGGAACACCGGGGAGCTGTTTTTT. Its protein is CASSDGNTGELFF.

This clonotype appeared many times. The chain combines TRBV28 with TRBJ2-7; D ambiguous. CDR3 length equals 15 residues. Looked up from germline, CDR1 is MDHEN and CDR2 is SYDVKM. Trimming removed 0 bases from V and 0 bases from J, with 9 bases in between. Written as DNA, the CDR3 is TGTGCCAGCAGTTTATGGGGTTCGGGCTCCTACGAGCAGTACTTC. Translating gives CASSLWGSGSYEQYF.

This clonotype turned up a few times. This chain uses TRBV20-1 with TRBJ2-7, with 9 bases lining up with TRBD2. The CDR3 spans 17 residues. With 1 base clipped from V and 0 bases from J, the junction kept 10 bases outside the gene matches. Germline CDR1 reads DFQATT; CDR2 reads SNEGSKA (reference sequence). CDR3: CSARVPLLAGLSYEQYF. CDR3 in DNA: TGCAGTGCTAGAGTTCCCCTACTAGCGGGCCTCTCCTACGAGCAGTACTTC.

The sample holds a few counts of this clonotype. V is TRBV25-1 and J is TRBJ1-2, with D unresolved. V lost 3 bases, J lost 5 bases, and 7 bases lay in between. Germline V gene data show CDR1 as MGHDK and CDR2 as SYGVNS. This CDR3 is 12 amino acids long. CDR3 nucleotides: TGTGCCAGCAGTGAGAGGATGTATGGCTACACCTTC. It translates to CASSERMYGYTF.

This clonotype occurred a few times. This sequence joins TRBV7-2 and TRBJ2-3, with 7 positions matching TRBD1. The CDR3 length is 15 residues. With 3 bases clipped from V and 0 bases from J, the junction kept 3 bases outside the gene matches. Germline loops: CDR1 SGHTA, CDR2 FQGNSA. The CDR3 region is CASSFRQGSTDTQYF. The CDR3 region has the DNA TGTGCCAGCAGCTTCAGACAGGGTAGCACAGATACGCAGTATTTT.

The CDR3 nucleotides read TGCAGCGGAGGTGTTGGGGAGACCCAGTACTTC. It yields the protein CSGGVGETQYF. The rearrangement joins TRBV29-1 to TRBJ2-5; D is unresolved. The CDR3 sequence is 11 residues long. Germline CDR1 reads SQVTM; CDR2 reads ANQGSEA. The V gene lost 7 bases and the J gene lost 5 bases, with 11 bases spanning the gap.

At least ten counts were recorded for this clonotype. The V gene is TRBV7-9, the J gene TRBJ2-1; D could derive from TRBD1 or TRBD2 (6 bases each). The CDR3 length is 11 residues. Germline CDR1 reads SEHNR; CDR2 reads FQNEAQ (reference sequence). V was cut by 6 bases and J by 10 bases, with 10 bases left in between. CDR3 loop: CASRGGGEQFF. DNA of the CDR3: TGTGCCAGCAGAGGAGGGGGGGAGCAGTTCTTC. The complete variable domain, with remaining parts taken from reference TRBV7-9 and TRBJ2-1, reads DTGVSQNPRHKITKRGQNVTFRCDPISEHNRLYWYRQTLGQGPEFLTYFQNEAQLEKSRLLSDRFSAERPKGSFSTLEIQRTEQGDSAMYLCASRGGGEQFFGPGTRLTVL.

The genes are TRBV5-5 and TRBJ2-2; D gene uncertain. The CDR3 is made up of 11 amino acids. Trimming shortened V by 1 base and J by 6 bases, and 1 base separated the two germline ends. CDR1 and CDR2 from the germline V gene are SGHKS and YYEKEE (reference sequence). The CDR3 spells CASSLSGELFF. For the CDR3, the DNA is TGTGCCAGCAGCTTGTCCGGGGAGCTGTTTTTT.

This chain joins TRBV7-3 and TRBJ2-1; 11 bases match TRBD2. V was pared by 5 bases and J by 7 bases, with 4 bases of the junction left unmatched. The CDR3 sequence is 14 residues long. The germline CDR1 and CDR2 sequences are SGHTA and FQGTGA. Here the CDR3 reads CASSLTSGANEQFF. Written as DNA, the CDR3 is TGTGCCAGCAGCCTGACTAGCGGGGCAAATGAGCAGTTCTTC.

This clonotype was seen many times. The chain recombines TRBV6-2 or TRBV6-3 with TRBJ2-1; 10 bases are a match to TRBD2. V was clipped by 6 bases and J by 6 bases; unmatched bases: 2. The CDR3 consists of 13 residues. Germline V CDR1 and CDR2: MNHEY, SVGEGT. The CDR3 bases are TGTGCCAGCAGGCTAGCGGGAGTCAATGAGCAGTTCTTC. This gives the protein CASRLAGVNEQFF.

V usage is TRBV27 and J usage is TRBJ2-7; D call uncertain. In germline, CDR1 is MNHEY, CDR2 SMNVEV (reference sequence). The germline V and J ends were trimmed by 3 bases and 0 bases, with 9 bases remaining between them. The CDR3 is 14 residues long. The CDR3 here is CASSFVDSSYEQYF. CDR3 sequence (DNA): TGTGCCAGCAGTTTCGTCGACTCCTCCTACGAGCAGTACTTC.

The chain combines TRBV7-8 with TRBJ2-4, with 7 bases fitting TRBD2. Germline V lookup: CDR1 SGHVS, CDR2 FQNEAQ. The CDR3 has 17 amino acids. J gave up 1 base and V 6 bases, and 12 bases lay outside the gene matches. CDR3 amino acids: CASSTLAVPTAKNIQYF. As DNA, the CDR3 is TGTGCCAGCAGTACCCTAGCGGTTCCGACGGCCAAAAACATTCAGTACTTC.

The chain links TRBV29-1 to TRBJ1-1; 8 bases line up with TRBD1. The length of the CDR3 is 13 residues. Germline CDR1 is SQVTM and CDR2 is ANQGSEA. V lost 4 bases and J lost 1; bases outside the gene matches: 2. CDR3 region: CSVGTGTNTEAFF. The DNA of the CDR3 is TGCAGCGTTGGGACAGGGACGAACACTGAAGCTTTCTTT. The entire variable domain, with the rest obtained from reference TRBV29-1 and TRBJ1-1, is as follows: SAVISQKPSRDICQRGTSLTIQCQVDSQVTMMFWYRQQPGQSLTLIATANQGSEATYESGFVIDKFPISRPNLTFSTLTVSNMSPEDSSIYLCSVGTGTNTEAFFGQGTRLTVV.

This clonotype was counted only a few times. One end of the junction fails to match germline, which may point to a read error. CDR3 region: CSAREDRDEQYF. CDR3 sequence (DNA): TGCAGTGCCAGAGAAGACAGGGACGAGCAGTACTTC. The rearrangement links TRBV20-1 to TRBJ2-7, with 7 nucleotides matching TRBD1. This CDR3 comprises 12 residues. The V gene's germline CDR1 is DFQATT and CDR2 SNEGSKA (reference sequence).

This clonotype appeared many times. This rearrangement joins TRBV6-2 or TRBV6-3 to TRBJ2-7, with 7 bases lining up with TRBD1. The germline gives CDR1 MNHEY, CDR2 SVGEGT. After removal of 6 bases from V and 2 bases from J, the junction contained 7 bases not matched to a gene. CDR3 length equals 14 residues. This CDR3 reads CASSRTGGPYEQYF. CDR3 sequence (DNA): TGTGCCAGCAGCCGGACAGGAGGCCCCTACGAGCAGTACTTC.